Detailed here is one T cell receptor (beta chain). Its cognate antigen is unknown. These data come from a study of T cell responses to AZD1222 COVID-19 vaccine. General study results and limits: Repertoire samples came only from after the peak T cell response. At 160-218 and 743-854, vaccine-associated CD4 TCRs were dominant, and they spanned spike. Clonal diversity may have been underestimated, and the donors were mostly white British, with more females than males.

Germline V gene sequence: CDR1 LNHDA, CDR2 SQIVND (reference sequence). The V gene lost 5 bases and the J gene lost 3 bases, with 19 bases spanning the gap. The CDR3 totals 16 residues. Measured with immunoSEQ multiplex PCR; TCRdb has only the in-frame clones, and not every one. This table holds some 110,000 clones, more than 75% found once. The receptor was derived from an adult in good health. This sample comprised peripheral blood, obtained on day 0 of AZD1222 vaccination. The chain carries TRBV19 and TRBJ2-5; D might be TRBD1 or TRBD2, each matching 5 bases. The CDR3 reads CASSDTGGRAEETQYF. Here the CDR3 DNA reads TGTGCCAGTAGTGACACAGGAGGTCGTGCTGAAGAGACCCAGTACTTC. Full variable domain (outside the CDR3, taken from reference TRBV19 and TRBJ2-5): DGGITQSPKYLFRKEGQNVTLSCEQNLNHDAMYWYRQDPGQGLRLIYYSQIVNDFQKGDIAEGYSVSREKKESFPLTVTSAQKNPTAFYLCASSDTGGRAEETQYFGPGTRLLVL.